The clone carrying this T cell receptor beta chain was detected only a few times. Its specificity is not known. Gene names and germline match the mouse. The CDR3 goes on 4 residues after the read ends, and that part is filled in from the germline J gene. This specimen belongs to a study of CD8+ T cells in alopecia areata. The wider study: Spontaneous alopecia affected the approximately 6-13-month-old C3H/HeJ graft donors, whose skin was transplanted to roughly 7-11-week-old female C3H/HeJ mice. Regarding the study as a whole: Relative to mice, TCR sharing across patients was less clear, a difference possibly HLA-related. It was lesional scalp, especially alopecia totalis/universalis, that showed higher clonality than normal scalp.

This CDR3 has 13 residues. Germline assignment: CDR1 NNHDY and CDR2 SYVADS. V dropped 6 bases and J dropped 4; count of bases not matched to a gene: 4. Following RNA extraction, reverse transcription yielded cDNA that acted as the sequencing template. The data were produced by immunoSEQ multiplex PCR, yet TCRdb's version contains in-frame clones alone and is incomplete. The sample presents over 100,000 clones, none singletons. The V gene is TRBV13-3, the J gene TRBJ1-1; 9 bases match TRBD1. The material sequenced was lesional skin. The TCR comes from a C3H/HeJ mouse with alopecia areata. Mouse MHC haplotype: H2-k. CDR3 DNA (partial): TGTGCCAGCATGGACAGGGGAAGCACA. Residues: CASMDRGST. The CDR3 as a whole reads CASMDRGSTEVFF.